This record looks at one T cell receptor (beta chain) sequence and its context. The sample belongs to a study of blood T cell repertoires in COVID-19. In the study overall: The United States, Italy and Spain provided the acute and convalescent COVID-19 samples.

In the original workflow: Reference gene primer amplification gave nucleated cell count estimates. Profiled with immunoSEQ multiplex PCR; TCRdb holds only in-frame clones, not every one. That table is the source of V, J and clone size, and D and trimming were worked out from the DNA. The sample lists about 76,000 clones, roughly 84% occurring once. Germline CDR1 and CDR2: SGHNT and YYREEE (reference sequence). V lost 2 bases to trimming and J lost 7 bases, with 12 bases between them. The CDR3 is 13 amino acids. The sequence came from a woman aged 80 or over with active or convalescent COVID-19. The sequenced sample consisted of peripheral blood. The V gene is TRBV5-4, the J gene TRBJ1-1; perhaps TRBD1 as D (5 bases). CDR3 bases: TGTGCCAGCAGCTTTCAGGGCACCGATGAAGCTTTCTTT. Translating gives CASSFQGTDEAFF.